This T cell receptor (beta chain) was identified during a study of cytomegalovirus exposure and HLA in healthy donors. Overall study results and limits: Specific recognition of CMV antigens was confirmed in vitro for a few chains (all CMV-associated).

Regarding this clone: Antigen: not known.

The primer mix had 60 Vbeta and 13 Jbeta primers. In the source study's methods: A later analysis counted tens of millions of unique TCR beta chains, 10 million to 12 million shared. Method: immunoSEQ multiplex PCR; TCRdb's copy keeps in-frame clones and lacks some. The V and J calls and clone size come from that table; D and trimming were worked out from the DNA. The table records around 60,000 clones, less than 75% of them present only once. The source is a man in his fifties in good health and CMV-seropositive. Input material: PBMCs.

As DNA, the CDR3 is TGTGCCAGCAGCTCCAAGAACACCGGGGAGCTGTTTTTT. Its translation: CASSSKNTGELFF. The V and J genes are TRBV7-9 and TRBJ2-2; D gene ambiguous. This CDR3 region has 13 residues. The germline CDR1 and CDR2 sequences are SEHNR and FQNEAQ (reference sequence). Trimming took off 4 bases at V and 1 base at J, with 4 bases between the two ends.